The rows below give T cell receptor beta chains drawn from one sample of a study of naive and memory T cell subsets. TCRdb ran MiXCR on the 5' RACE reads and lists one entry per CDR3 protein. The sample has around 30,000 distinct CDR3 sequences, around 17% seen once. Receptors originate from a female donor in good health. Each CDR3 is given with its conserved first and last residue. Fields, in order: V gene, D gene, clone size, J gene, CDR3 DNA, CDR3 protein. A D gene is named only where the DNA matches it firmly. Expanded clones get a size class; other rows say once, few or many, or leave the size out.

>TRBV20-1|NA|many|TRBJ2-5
TGCAGTGCTAGGGGGGCGGTGGGCCTAACCCAAGAGACCCAGTACTTC
CSARGAVGLTQETQYF
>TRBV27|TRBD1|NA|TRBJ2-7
TGTGCCAGCAGTTCGATGTTGGGACAGGGGACTTACGAGCAGTACTTC
CASSSMLGQGTYEQYF
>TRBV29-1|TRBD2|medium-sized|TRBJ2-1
TGCAGCGTTAACGGACTAGCGGGGGGAGGCTCCTACAATGAGCAGTTCTTC
CSVNGLAGGGSYNEQFF
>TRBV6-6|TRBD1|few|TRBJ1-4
TGTGCCAGCAGCCCTCCGGACAGGGTGAAGGCAACTAATGAAAAACTGTTTTTT
CASSPPDRVKATNEKLFF
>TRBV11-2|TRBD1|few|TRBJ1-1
TGTGCCAGCAGCCCATCACAGGGGGTAATGACTGAAGCTTTCTTT
CASSPSQGVMTEAFF
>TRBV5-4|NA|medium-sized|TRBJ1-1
TGTGCCAGCAGCCTTAACATTAACACTGAAGCTTTCTTT
CASSLNINTEAFF
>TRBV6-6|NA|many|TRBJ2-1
TGTGCCAGCAGTTACCCGATAGCAGCCTCCTACAATGAGCAGTTCTTC
CASSYPIAASYNEQFF
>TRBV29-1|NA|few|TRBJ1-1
TGCAGCGCACATGATATGAACACTGAAGCTTTCTTT
CSAHDMNTEAFF
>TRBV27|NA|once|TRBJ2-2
TGTGCCAGCATGTTCAGCTCGAACACCGGGGAGCTGTTTTTT
CASMFSSNTGELFF
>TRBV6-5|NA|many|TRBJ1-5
TGTGCCAGCAGTTACTCGACAGCGGACCTGGAGCCCCAGCATTTT
CASSYSTADLEPQHF
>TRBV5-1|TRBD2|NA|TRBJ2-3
TGCGCCAGCAGCCCCCCGGGCGGGGGACGCACAGATACGCAGTATTTT
CASSPPGGGRTDTQYF
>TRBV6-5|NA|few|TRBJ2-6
TGTGCCAGCAGTGGTCCAGTGAGGGGGACTGGGGCCAACGTCCTGACTTTC
CASSGPVRGTGANVLTF
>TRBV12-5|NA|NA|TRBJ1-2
TGTGCTAGTGGTTTGCCTAGTCAACAGGGTGGGTACTATGGCTACACCTTC
CASGLPSQQGGYYGYTF
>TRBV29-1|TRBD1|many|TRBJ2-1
TGCAGCGTTGAACTCTCAACCGGGACAGGGTCCTACAATGAGCAGTTCTTC
CSVELSTGTGSYNEQFF
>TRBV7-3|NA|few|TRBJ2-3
TGTGCCAGCAGCACAGATATGGTAAACACAGATACGCAGTATTTT
CASSTDMVNTDTQYF
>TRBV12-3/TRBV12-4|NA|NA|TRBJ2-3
TGTGCCAGCAGCACGGTGGGAGGAGATACGCAGTATTTT
CASSTVGGDTQYF
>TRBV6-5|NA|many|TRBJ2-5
TGTGCCAGCAGTTGGGGGCGGGGGTCAAAAGAGACCCAGTACTTC
CASSWGRGSKETQYF
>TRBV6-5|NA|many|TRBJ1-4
TGTGCCAGCAGTTACTCTGGGGGGAGGAATGAAAAACTGTTTTTT
CASSYSGGRNEKLFF
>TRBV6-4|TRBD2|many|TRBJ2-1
TGTGCCAGCAGTGACTCACTAGCGGGGAATGAGCAGTTCTTC
CASSDSLAGNEQFF
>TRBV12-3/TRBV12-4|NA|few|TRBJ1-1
TGTGCCAGCTCGAGGTTAGTGGAGACTGAAGCTTTCTTT
CASSRLVETEAFF
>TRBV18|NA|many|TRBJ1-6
TGTGCCAGCTCACCGTCCGCTCGGGGCGCCGATTCACCCCTCCACTTT
CASSPSARGADSPLHF
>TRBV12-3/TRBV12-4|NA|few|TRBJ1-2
TGTGCCAGCAGTTCGGGGGCCCTAGGATATGGCTACACCTTC
CASSSGALGYGYTF
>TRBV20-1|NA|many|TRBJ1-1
TGCAGTGCTAGAGATGAGTGGCGGGACATCGTACGTCCTGAAGCTTTCTTT
CSARDEWRDIVRPEAFF
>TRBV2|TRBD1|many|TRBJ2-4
TGTGCCAGCAGGGGACAGGGGGCGGCCAAAAACATTCAGTACTTC
CASRGQGAAKNIQYF
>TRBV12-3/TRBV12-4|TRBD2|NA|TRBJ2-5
TGTGCCAGCAGTCCGGGACTAGCGGGGGGGCCAGAGACCCAGTACTTC
CASSPGLAGGPETQYF
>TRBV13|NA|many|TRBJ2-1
TGTGCCAGCAGCCCCTCATACAATGAGCAGTTCTTC
CASSPSYNEQFF
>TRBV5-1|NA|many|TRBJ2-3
TGCGCCAGCAGCCCTTGGGATAGCACAGATACGCAGTATTTT
CASSPWDSTDTQYF
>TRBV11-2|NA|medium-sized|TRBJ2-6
TGTGCCAGCAATATAAATGGTGGGGCCAACGTCCTGACTTTC
CASNINGGANVLTF
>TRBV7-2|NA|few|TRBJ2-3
TGTGCCAGCAGCTTAGTGTCCGGGGCAGATACGCAGTATTTT
CASSLVSGADTQYF
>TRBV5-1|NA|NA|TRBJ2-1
TGCGCCAGCAGCGACTCCTTCAATGAGCAGTTCTTC
CASSDSFNEQFF
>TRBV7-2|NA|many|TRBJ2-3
TGTGCCAGCAGCTTAGCGGTAGGAGATACGCAGTATTTT
CASSLAVGDTQYF
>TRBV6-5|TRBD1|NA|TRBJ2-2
TGTGCCAGCAGTGACTGGGGACAGCTGAACACCGGGGAGCTGTTTTTT
CASSDWGQLNTGELFF
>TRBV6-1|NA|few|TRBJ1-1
TGTGCCAGCAGTGAATCTCACAGAGAAGCTTTCTTT
CASSESHREAFF
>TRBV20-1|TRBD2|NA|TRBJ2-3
TGCAGTGCTAGGGCTGCTGCGGGGGGGCCGAATACGCAGTATTTT
CSARAAAGGPNTQYF
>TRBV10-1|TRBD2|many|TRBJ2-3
TGCGCCAGCAGTGAGTCGCAAGCGGGGGCGAGCACAGATACGCAGTATTTT
CASSESQAGASTDTQYF
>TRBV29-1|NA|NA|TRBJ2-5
TGCAGTCCTACGATCGAACTCTTGGGTATGAAGACCCAGTACTTC
CSPTIELLGMKTQYF
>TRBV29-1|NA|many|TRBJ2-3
TGCAGCGGCCGAGGGGCGAATGCAGATACGCAGTATTTT
CSGRGANADTQYF
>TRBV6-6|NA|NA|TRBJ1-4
TGTGCCAGCGGTACAGGAGACAGACTGTTTTTT
CASGTGDRLFF
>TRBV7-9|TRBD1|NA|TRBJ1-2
TGTGCCAGCAGGCGAGGGACAGGGGGATACTATGGCTACACCTTC
CASRRGTGGYYGYTF
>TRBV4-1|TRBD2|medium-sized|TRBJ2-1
TGCGCCAGCAGCCACGGGACTAGCGGGGGGGGTCCCTACAATGAGCAGTTCTTC
CASSHGTSGGGPYNEQFF
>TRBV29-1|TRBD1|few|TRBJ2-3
TGCAGCGTCCCTGGGACAGGAGGCACAGATACGCAGTATTTT
CSVPGTGGTDTQYF
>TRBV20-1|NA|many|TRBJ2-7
TGCAGTGCTACTGACTTCATCTCCTACGAGCAGTACTTC
CSATDFISYEQYF
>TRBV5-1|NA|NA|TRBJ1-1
TGCGCCAGCATTCCAGGGAGGGCGAACACTGAAGCTTTCTTT
CASIPGRANTEAFF
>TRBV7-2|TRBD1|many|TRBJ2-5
TGTGCCAGCAGCTCGGACAGGGGGCATTTTAAAGAGACCCAGTACTTC
CASSSDRGHFKETQYF
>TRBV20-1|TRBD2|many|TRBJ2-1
TGCAGTGCTAGAGCGGCGGAGCGGGGGGTTCCCTACAATGAGCAGTTCTTC
CSARAAERGVPYNEQFF
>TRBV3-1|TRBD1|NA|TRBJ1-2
TGTGCCACCATAGGGACAGGGACTGGCTACACCTTC
CATIGTGTGYTF
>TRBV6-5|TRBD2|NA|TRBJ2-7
TGTGCCAGCAGTTACTCCACTAGCGGGGTCTCCTACGAGCAGTACTTC
CASSYSTSGVSYEQYF
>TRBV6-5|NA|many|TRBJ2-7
TGTGCCAGCAGTTACTCGACACTAGCCACCAGCGAGCAGTACTTC
CASSYSTLATSEQYF
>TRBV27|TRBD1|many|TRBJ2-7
TGTGCCAGCTGGGACAGCTCCTACGAGCAGTACTTC
CASWDSSYEQYF
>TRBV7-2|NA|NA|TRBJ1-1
TGTGCCAGCAGCTTAGGTGGGGGGAGTTACTCTGAAGCTTTCTTT
CASSLGGGSYSEAFF
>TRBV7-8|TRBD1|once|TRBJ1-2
TGTGCCAGCAGTCCAACTCCTCCGGGACAGGGATCCAATAGGGGCGACACCTTC
CASSPTPPGQGSNRGDTF
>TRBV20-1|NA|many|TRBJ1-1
TGCAGTGCTAGAGATTTTTTACGGCCTGAAGCTTTCTTT
CSARDFLRPEAFF
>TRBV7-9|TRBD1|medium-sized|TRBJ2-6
TGTGCCGTACAGGGGACCAACGTCCTGACTTTC
CAVQGTNVLTF
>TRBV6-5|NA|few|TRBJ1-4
TGTGCCAGCAGTTACGAGGGCTCGGAAAAACTGTTTTTT
CASSYEGSEKLFF
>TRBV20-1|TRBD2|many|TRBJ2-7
TGCAGTGCTGGGGGGGACGCCGCCTCGAACGAGCAGTACTTC
CSAGGDAASNEQYF
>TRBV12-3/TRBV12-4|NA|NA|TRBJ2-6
TGTGCCAGCAGTCTACCCTCCGGGGCGAACTCTGGGGCCAACGTCCTGACTTTC
CASSLPSGANSGANVLTF
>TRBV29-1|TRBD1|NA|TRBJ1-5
TGCAGCGTTGAAGAACAGGGGATCGGGCAGCCCCAGCATTTT
CSVEEQGIGQPQHF